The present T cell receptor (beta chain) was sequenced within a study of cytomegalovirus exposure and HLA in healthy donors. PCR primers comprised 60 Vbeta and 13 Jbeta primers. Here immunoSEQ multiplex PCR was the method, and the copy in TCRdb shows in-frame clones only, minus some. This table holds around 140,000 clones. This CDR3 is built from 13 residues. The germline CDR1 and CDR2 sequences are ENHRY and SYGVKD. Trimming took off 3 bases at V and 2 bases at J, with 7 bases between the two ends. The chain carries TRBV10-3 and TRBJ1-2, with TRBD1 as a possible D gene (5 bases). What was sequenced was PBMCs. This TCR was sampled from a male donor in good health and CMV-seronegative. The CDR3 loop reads CAISEDRNYGYTF. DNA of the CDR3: TGTGCCATCAGTGAAGACAGAAACTATGGCTACACCTTC.